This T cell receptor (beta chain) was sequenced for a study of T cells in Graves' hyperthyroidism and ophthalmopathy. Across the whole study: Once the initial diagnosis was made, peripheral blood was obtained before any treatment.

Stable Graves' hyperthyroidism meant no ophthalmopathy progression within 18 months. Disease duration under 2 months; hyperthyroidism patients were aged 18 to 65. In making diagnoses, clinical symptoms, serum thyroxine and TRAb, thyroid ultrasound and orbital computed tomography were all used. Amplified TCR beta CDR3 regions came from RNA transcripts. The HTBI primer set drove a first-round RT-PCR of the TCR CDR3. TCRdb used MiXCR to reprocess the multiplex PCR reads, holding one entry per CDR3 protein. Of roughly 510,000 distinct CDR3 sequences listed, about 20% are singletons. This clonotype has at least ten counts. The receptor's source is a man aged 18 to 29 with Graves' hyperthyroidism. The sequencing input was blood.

Written as DNA, the CDR3 is TGTGCCAGCAGGGACTGGGACGGAACTAATGAAAAACTGTTTTTT. Its translation is CASRDWDGTNEKLFF. The rearrangement links TRBV2 to TRBJ1-4, with D perhaps matching TRBD1 (5 bases). The V end was cut by 6 bases, the J end by 1 base, with 12 bases between. Per germline, CDR1 SNHLY and CDR2 FYNNEI. The CDR3 is made up of 15 amino acids.